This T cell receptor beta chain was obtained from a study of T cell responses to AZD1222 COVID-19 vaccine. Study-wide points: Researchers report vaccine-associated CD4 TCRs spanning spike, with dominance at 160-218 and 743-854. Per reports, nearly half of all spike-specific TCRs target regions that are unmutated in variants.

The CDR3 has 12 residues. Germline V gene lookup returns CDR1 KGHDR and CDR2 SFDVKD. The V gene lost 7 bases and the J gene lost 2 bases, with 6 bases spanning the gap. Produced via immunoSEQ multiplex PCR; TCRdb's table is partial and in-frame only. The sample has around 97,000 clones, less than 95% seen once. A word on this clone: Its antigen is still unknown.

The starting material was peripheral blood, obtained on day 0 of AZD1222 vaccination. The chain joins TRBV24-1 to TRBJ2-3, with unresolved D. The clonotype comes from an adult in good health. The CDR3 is CATSNPTDTQYF. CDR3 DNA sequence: TGTGCCACCAGCAACCCCACAGATACGCAGTATTTT.